The 23 T cell receptor beta chains below all came from one sample that was sequenced in a study of shared clonotypes between healthy human individuals. Naive-designated CD8 cells lacked CD45RO, were positively enriched for CCR7, and omitted terminally differentiated effector memory CD45RA+ cells. The method was immunoSEQ multiplex PCR; TCRdb's version includes in-frame clones alone and lacks a portion of them. The sample holds about 2.1 million clones, roughly 95% seen once. The sequencing sample was made of naive CD8+ T cells from PBMCs. The receptors come from a man aged 18 to 29 in good health. Some clones in this sample may be carry-over from other donors' samples.

This CDR3 reads CASSQEGLTPDLSYEQYF. CDR3 DNA: TGCGCCAGCAGCCAAGAAGGGCTGACACCGGACCTCTCCTACGAGCAGTACTTC. The chain joins TRBV4-1 to TRBJ2-7; no definite D call. The CDR3 loop spans 18 amino acids. Trimming removed 0 bases at V and 0 bases at J, with 18 bases between. Germline CDR1 reads MGHRA; CDR2 reads YSYEKL.

About this clone: A junction end diverges from the germline sequence, so it may reflect a read error. This chain links TRBV6-1 with TRBJ1-2; unclear D gene. Germline lookup yields CDR1 MNHNS and CDR2 SASEGT. The CDR3 is 10 residues long. DNA for the CDR3: TGTGCCAGCAGTGATCCTGACTTTCCCTTC. Translated, it gives CASSDPDFPF.

This clone was seen once. The same CDR3 arises from other DNA sequences in this sample as well. The rearrangement links TRBV27 to TRBJ2-5; the D gene could be TRBD1 or TRBD2 (5 bases each). Trimming took 2 bases from V and 1 from J, leaving 8 bases between them. CDR1 and CDR2 from the germline V gene are MNHEY and SMNVEV (reference sequence). The CDR3 is 14 amino acids. DNA for the CDR3: TGTGCCAGCAGTTTAAGGGGAGTCCAAGAGACCCAGTACTTC. This gives the protein CASSLRGVQETQYF.

The chain is built from TRBV5-6 and TRBJ2-1; unclear D gene. With 4 bases removed from V and 2 bases from J, the gap between germline ends came to 4 bases. Germline V CDR1 and CDR2: SGHDT, YYEEEE. The CDR3 contains 12 residues. CDR3 nucleotide sequence: TGTGCCAGCAGCCGCCCCTACAATGAGCAGTTCTTC. Protein product: CASSRPYNEQFF. Filled out from reference TRBV5-6 and TRBJ2-1, the complete variable domain reads DAGVTQSPTHLIKTRGQQVTLRCSPKSGHDTVSWYQQALGQGPQFIFQYYEEEERQRGNFPDRFSGHQFPNYSSELNVNALLLGDSALYLCASSRPYNEQFFGPGTRLTVL.

Of note for this clone: The same CDR3 can be traced to other DNA sequences in this sample. The chain couples TRBV27 to TRBJ1-5, with 10 positions matching TRBD1. J lost 7 bases, V lost 3 bases, and 3 bases had no gene match. The CDR3 covers 14 residues. Germline CDR1 MNHEY, CDR2 SMNVEV (reference sequence). Here the CDR3 DNA reads TGTGCCAGCAGTTTTCGGGACAGGGGACAGCCCCAGCATTTT. Residues: CASSFRDRGQPQHF.

The count of this clone is one. This chain uses TRBV7-9 with TRBJ2-7, with D possibly being TRBD1 (6 bases). The CDR3 covers 13 residues. V was clipped by 4 bases and J by 2 bases, with 9 bases between them. Germline values: CDR1 SEHNR, CDR2 FQNEAQ (reference sequence). The chain's CDR3 is CASSWTDTYEQYF. DNA for the CDR3: TGTGCCAGCAGCTGGACAGACACCTACGAGCAGTACTTC.

The chain has TRBV6-6 and TRBJ1-4; D ambiguous. The CDR3 extends over 15 amino acids. The germline V gene encodes CDR1 MNHNY and CDR2 SVGAGI (reference sequence). Trimming pared 5 bases from V and 0 bases from J, leaving 10 bases between. The CDR3 loop is CASSPDFATNEKLFF. The DNA of the CDR3 is TGTGCCAGCAGTCCCGACTTTGCAACTAATGAAAAACTGTTTTTT.

Points on this clone: Different DNA sequences within this sample yield the same CDR3. The chain links TRBV9 to TRBJ2-1; tentative D call: TRBD2 (5 bases). Germline V gives CDR1 SGDLS, CDR2 YYNGEE. V gave up 3 bases and J gave up 0 bases, with 13 bases separating them. The CDR3 loop spans 16 amino acids. The CDR3 DNA is TGTGCCAGCAGCGCACCTTCGGGGAGCTCCTACAATGAGCAGTTCTTC. Protein: CASSAPSGSSYNEQFF.

The chain combines TRBV5-6 with TRBJ2-3; 12 bases fit TRBD1. V shed 3 bases, J shed 3 bases, and the junction held 5 bases outside the gene matches. This CDR3 has 16 amino acids. Germline V gene sequence: CDR1 SGHDT, CDR2 YYEEEE. This CDR3 reads CASSYGTGGATDTQYF. DNA of the CDR3: TGTGCCAGCAGCTACGGGACAGGGGGCGCGACAGATACGCAGTATTTT.

V gene TRBV28 combines with J gene TRBJ1-5, with a tentative D call TRBD1 (5 bases). The CDR3 is made up of 14 amino acids. V was cut by 2 bases and J by 6 bases, with 11 bases left in between. Germline V gene lookup returns CDR1 MDHEN and CDR2 SYDVKM. The CDR3 sequence is CASSLIGASQPQHF. DNA for the CDR3: TGTGCCAGCAGTTTAATTGGGGCAAGTCAGCCCCAGCATTTT.

The chain combines TRBV27 with TRBJ2-1; D is possibly TRBD1 or TRBD2 (5 bases each). CDR1 is MNHEY and CDR2 is SMNVEV in the germline V gene (reference sequence). The V end lost 2 bases, the J end lost 8 bases, and 7 bases lay between the germline ends. The CDR3 loop spans 12 amino acids. CDR3 sequence: CASSLRDDEQFF. DNA of the CDR3: TGTGCCAGCAGTTTACGGGACGATGAGCAGTTCTTC.

This clone was detected once. This chain joins TRBV19 and TRBJ1-5; D might be TRBD1 (6 bases). Trimming removed 8 bases at V and 1 base at J, with 15 bases between. This CDR3 comprises 15 residues. Per germline, CDR1 LNHDA and CDR2 SQIVND (reference sequence). The CDR3 nucleotides are TGTGCCAGTCGCCCAACAGGGCGCAGCAATCAGCCCCAGCATTTT. Encoded protein: CASRPTGRSNQPQHF.

The chain combines TRBV14 with TRBJ2-1; 10 nucleotides line up with TRBD2. The CDR3 is made up of 15 amino acids. Germline CDR1 is SGHDN and CDR2 is FVKESK. V lost 2 bases, J lost 5 bases, and 3 bases stayed unmatched. For the CDR3, the DNA is TGTGCCAGCAGCCAAATGCTAGCGGGGGACAATGAGCAGTTCTTC. It encodes CASSQMLAGDNEQFF.

The V call is TRBV28, the J call TRBJ1-1; a possible D gene is TRBD1 (5 bases). CDR1 and CDR2 (germline): MDHEN, SYDVKM. The V end was cut by 5 bases, the J end by 4 bases, with 17 bases between. The CDR3 contains 15 residues. This chain's CDR3 is CASSPLGQGGTEAFF. In nucleotides, the CDR3 is TGTGCCAGCAGTCCTCTCGGGCAGGGAGGCACTGAAGCTTTCTTT.

The chain joins TRBV6-1 to TRBJ1-1; no reliable D call. The germline V gene encodes CDR1 MNHNS and CDR2 SASEGT. CDR3 length: 16 residues. V dropped 1 base and J dropped 0 bases, with 12 bases sitting between them. The CDR3 coding sequence is TGTGCCAGCAGTGAAGGCCTCACCTTAATGAACACTGAAGCTTTCTTT. It encodes CASSEGLTLMNTEAFF.

V is TRBV6-5 and J is TRBJ2-1, with D perhaps matching TRBD1 (5 bases). V was pared by 4 bases and J by 9 bases, with 13 bases between. Germline V gene data show CDR1 as MNHEY and CDR2 as SVGAGI. This CDR3 is built from 13 residues. The CDR3 is CASSWGLGVEQFF. In nucleotides, the CDR3 is TGTGCCAGCAGTTGGGGCCTTGGGGTTGAGCAGTTCTTC.

The chain couples TRBV7-4 to TRBJ1-2; TRBD1 matches 12 bases. The CDR3 spans 14 residues. Per germline, CDR1 SGHVT and CDR2 SQSDAQ. J lost 7 bases, V lost 5 bases, and 5 bases had no gene match. The CDR3 loop reads CASSPGTGGCGYTF. The CDR3 nucleotides are TGTGCCAGCAGCCCGGGGACAGGGGGCTGTGGCTACACCTTC. Combining the CDR3 with reference TRBV7-4 and TRBJ1-2 gives the whole variable domain GAGVSQSPRYKVAKRGRDVALRCDSISGHVTLYWYRQTLGQGSEVLTYSQSDAQRDKSGRPSGRFSAERPERSVSTLKIQRTEQGDSAVYLCASSPGTGGCGYTFGSGTRLTVV.

CDR3 amino acids: CASSLLVLGLRNEQFF. The CDR3 DNA reads as TGTGCCAGCAGCTTACTGGTCCTGGGGCTCCGGAATGAGCAGTTCTTC. This chain links TRBV7-8 with TRBJ2-1; tentative D call: TRBD1 (5 bases). V lost 2 bases and J lost 7, with 18 bases in between. Per germline, CDR1 SGHVS and CDR2 FQNEAQ. This CDR3 has 16 residues.

The rearrangement links TRBV5-4 to TRBJ1-1; 8 bases match TRBD1. Germline trimming cut 4 bases from V and 2 bases from J; bases unmatched to any gene: 22. The CDR3 consists of 20 residues. CDR1 and CDR2 from the germline V gene are SGHNT and YYREEE (reference sequence). The CDR3 coding sequence is TGTGCCAGCAGCCCGCGGGGGACAGGACATGACGCGGGTAGAAACACTGAAGCTTTCTTT. It specifies CASSPRGTGHDAGRNTEAFF.

The rearrangement uses TRBV6-1 and TRBJ2-7, with D possibly matching TRBD1 (5 bases). V lost 2 bases and J lost 5, with 7 bases in between. CDR3 size: 12 residues. The V gene's germline CDR1 is MNHNS and CDR2 SASEGT. CDR3 residues: CASSELGHEQYF. The CDR3, as DNA: TGTGCCAGCAGTGAACTGGGGCACGAGCAGTACTTC.

The gene calls are TRBV5-6 and TRBJ1-4; tentatively, D is TRBD1 (6 bases). Trimming cost V 1 base and J 5 bases, with 12 bases left between them. This CDR3 is built from 15 residues. Germline-derived CDR1 and CDR2 are SGHDT and YYEEEE. This CDR3 is CASSLMTGSNEKLFF. The CDR3 DNA sequence: TGTGCCAGCAGCTTGATGACAGGATCAAATGAAAAACTGTTTTTT. Full variable domain (rest looked up from reference TRBV5-6 and TRBJ1-4): DAGVTQSPTHLIKTRGQQVTLRCSPKSGHDTVSWYQQALGQGPQFIFQYYEEEERQRGNFPDRFSGHQFPNYSSELNVNALLLGDSALYLCASSLMTGSNEKLFFGSGTQLSVL.

This clone was counted once. This rearrangement joins TRBV14 to TRBJ2-1, with D tentatively TRBD2 (5 bases). Germline CDR1 SGHDN, CDR2 FVKESK. Between the trimmed V and J ends, which lost 2 bases and 1 base, there was a span of 12 bases. CDR3 length: 16 residues. The CDR3 nucleotides read TGTGCCAGCAGCCAATTGGGCGGGCCTTCCTACAATGAGCAGTTCTTC. As protein: CASSQLGGPSYNEQFF.

The chain joins TRBV7-2 to TRBJ1-4; 11 nucleotides agree with TRBD1. Germline CDR1 reads SGHTA; CDR2 reads FQGNSA. Trimming at V came to 6 bases and at J to 17 bases, leaving 5 bases not matched to a gene. The CDR3 runs 11 residues. The CDR3 sequence: CASSHGQGAFF. In DNA form, the CDR3 reads TGTGCCAGCAGTCACGGACAGGGGGCTTTTTTT.